This TCR beta chain comes out of a study of shared clonotypes between healthy human individuals. The junction had 2 bases not matched to a gene; V was cut back by 11 bases and J by 9 bases. There are 10 residues in the CDR3. In germline, CDR1 is WSHSY, CDR2 SAAADI. The study's findings and limits: Clonotypes which were not shared had lower generation probabilities than clonotypes that all four donors shared.

A note on this clone: The antigen remains unidentified.

This table comes from immunoSEQ multiplex PCR, and its TCRdb copy is limited to in-frame clones, with some not included. This table has roughly 1,500,000 clones, roughly 98% appearing once. Subsets obtained from CD4+ cells comprised CD45RA+ naive and CD45RA-negative memory cells. The sequence came from a young man in good health. Material for sequencing was naive CD4+ T cells sorted from blood. The subset: CD45RA+ positively selected. The rearrangement uses TRBV10-2 and TRBJ2-1, with TRBD2 identical over 9 bases. In DNA, the CDR3 is TGCGCCGCGGGGGGGCTTGAGCAGTTCTTC. Residues: CAAGGLEQFF.